This TCR beta chain was identified during a study of beta chain features in type 1 diabetes. Study-level background: Patients did not differ from healthy donors in age, gender or cell yield. Study findings and constraints: Among all four CD4+ subsets, Type 1 diabetes patients had TCRB CDR3s that were moderately but significantly shorter. When VDJ junctions were examined, type 1 diabetes patients showed fewer insertions and more deletions.

Expressed TCRB transcripts were sequenced because the entire RNA isolate underwent reverse transcription. Generated by immunoSEQ multiplex PCR, the TCRdb table keeps only in-frame clones and is missing some. The table includes some 290,000 clones, roughly an eighth detected once. One heparinised blood draw averaging roughly 120 mL was given by each donor. This clone was seen more than once but under ten times. Its matching antigen is unknown. Trimming left V 3 bases short and J 4 bases short, with 13 bases between. The CDR3 extends over 15 amino acids. The germline CDR1 and CDR2 sequences are MNHEY and SMNVEV (reference sequence).

This clonotype was obtained from a man in his thirties or forties with type 1 diabetes. The rearrangement joins TRBV27 to TRBJ2-1; tentatively, D is TRBD1 (6 bases). The sequencing sample was made of naive CD4+ T cells from blood. The chain's CDR3 is CASSFDRGSYNEQFF. The CDR3 DNA follows: TGTGCCAGCAGTTTTGATAGGGGGAGTTACAATGAGCAGTTCTTC.